Listed here are 7 T cell receptor beta chains from one sample, sequenced in a study of OX40 agonist ivuxolimab in advanced cancers. The data were produced by immunoSEQ multiplex PCR, yet TCRdb's version contains in-frame clones alone and is incomplete. The table records some 81,000 clones, roughly 87% of them present only once. The sample was CD4+ or CD8+ T cells sorted from blood, taken in a trial of the OX40 agonist ivuxolimab. The receptors come from an adult with an advanced solid tumor such as melanoma, head and neck, liver or kidney cancer.

This clone appeared once. The chain uses TRBV5-1 and TRBJ2-1; the D is unclear. Germline V gene lookup returns CDR1 SGHRS and CDR2 YFSETQ. This CDR3 is built from 13 residues. Deletions cut 4 bases from V and 0 bases from J, with 5 bases between. The CDR3 here is CASSPNSYNEQFF. The CDR3 nucleotides are TGCGCCAGCAGCCCCAACTCCTACAATGAGCAGTTCTTC.

The chain carries TRBV6-1 and TRBJ2-2; 11 nucleotides align to TRBD2. This CDR3 comprises 18 residues. Unmatched junction bases numbered 7, after V lost 2 bases and J lost 2 bases. CDR1 and CDR2 (germline): MNHNS, SASEGT. DNA for the CDR3: TGTGCCAGCAGTGAAAAGGGTAGCGGGGGGGTCAACACCGGGGAGCTGTTTTTT. Its protein product is CASSEKGSGGVNTGELFF.

The rearrangement joins TRBV21-1 to TRBJ1-1; the table assigns TRBD1, which was not confirmed against the DNA. TRBV21-1 is a documented pseudogene. The CDR3 has 16 amino acids. The CDR3 region is CATRDRVLMDCTEAFF. CDR3 DNA sequence: TGTGCCACCCGGGACAGGGTTTTGATGGATTGCACTGAAGCTTTCTTT.

The V gene is TRBV2, the J gene TRBJ1-1; D might be TRBD1 (5 bases). This CDR3 is built from 15 residues. V lost 5 bases to trimming and J lost 4 bases, with 17 bases between them. Germline CDR1 is SNHLY and CDR2 is FYNNEI. In DNA form, the CDR3 reads TGTGCCAGCAGTCGGGTAGGCAGGGATGGCACTGAAGCTTTCTTT. Protein sequence: CASSRVGRDGTEAFF.

V and J are TRBV28 and TRBJ1-2; TRBD1 agrees at 9 bases. The germline gives CDR1 MDHEN, CDR2 SYDVKM. The V and J ends lost 9 bases and 8 bases, in that order; junction bases with no gene match: 16. The CDR3 runs 15 residues. CDR3 loop: CASYSGTGRPKGYTF. In nucleotides, the CDR3 is TGTGCCAGTTATTCCGGGACAGGGAGACCCAAAGGCTACACCTTC.

The V gene is TRBV4-2, the J gene TRBJ2-1, with D perhaps matching TRBD1 (6 bases). Germline CDR1 and CDR2: LGHNA and YNFKEQ. The V and J ends lost 3 bases and 2 bases respectively, with 8 bases between them. CDR3 length: 14 amino acids. The chain's CDR3 is CASSQDSAYNEQFF. CDR3 sequence (DNA): TGTGCCAGCAGCCAGGACAGTGCCTACAATGAGCAGTTCTTC.

J is TRBJ2-2 and V is TRBV6-5; unclear D gene. Between the trimmed V and J ends, which lost 1 base and 7 bases, there was a span of 4 bases. Germline CDR1 MNHEY, CDR2 SVGAGI. This CDR3 spans 12 amino acids. The CDR3 here is CASSYLGGELFF. CDR3 bases: TGTGCCAGCAGTTACTTGGGCGGGGAGCTGTTTTTT.